Listed below are T cell receptor beta chains from one sample, sequenced in a study of breast tumors, draining lymph nodes, adjacent tissues. In TCRdb, the multiplex PCR reads were re-called with MiXCR into one record per CDR3 protein. Here the sample spans 15,000 or so distinct CDR3 sequences, 55% being singletons. Specimen: tumor-adjacent breast tissue. The receptor set was obtained from a female donor with breast cancer. Some clones in this sample may be carry-over from other donors' samples. The CDR3 runs from the conserved cysteine through the conserved F or W. The order of the fields is D gene, CDR3 length, J gene, clone size, V gene, CDR3 DNA, CDR3 protein. A D gene is named only where the DNA matches it firmly. Clone size is not always given. Where it is, it says once, few, many or a class for expanded clones.

D gene: NA; CDR3 length: 12; J gene: TRBJ1-2; clone size: once; V gene: TRBV14; CDR3 DNA: TGTGCCAGCAGCCAAGAAGGGTTGGGCTACACCTTC; CDR3 protein: CASSQEGLGYTF
D gene: TRBD1; CDR3 length: 16; J gene: TRBJ2-1; clone size: NA; V gene: TRBV5-8; CDR3 DNA: TGTGCCAGCAGCAGATGGACAGGGAACTCCTACAATGCGCAGTTCTTC; CDR3 protein: CASSRWTGNSYNAQFF
D gene: TRBD1; CDR3 length: 15; J gene: TRBJ2-1; clone size: NA; V gene: TRBV11-2; CDR3 DNA: TGTGCCAGCAGCTTAGGACAGGGAACTTACAATGAGCAGTTCTTC; CDR3 protein: CASSLGQGTYNEQFF
D gene: TRBD2; CDR3 length: 15; J gene: TRBJ2-1; clone size: NA; V gene: TRBV29-1; CDR3 DNA: TGCGTTGAAGTAGCGGGGGGGCCCTCGTACAATGAGCAGTTCTTC; CDR3 protein: CVEVAGGPSYNEQFF
D gene: TRBD2; CDR3 length: 19; J gene: TRBJ2-7; clone size: once; V gene: TRBV11-2; CDR3 DNA: TGTGCCAGCAGCTTAGATCGGTTACTAGCGCGGGAGAATATGTACGAGCAGTACTTC; CDR3 protein: CASSLDRLLARENMYEQYF
D gene: NA; CDR3 length: 14; J gene: TRBJ2-7; clone size: medium-sized; V gene: TRBV10-1; CDR3 DNA: TGCGCCAGCAGCCCGGACCTCGCCCCCTACGAGCAGTACTTC; CDR3 protein: CASSPDLAPYEQYF
D gene: NA; CDR3 length: 15; J gene: TRBJ2-1; clone size: NA; V gene: TRBV20-1; CDR3 DNA: TGCAGTGCTAGAGAGGGGCCCCACTCCTACAATGAGCAGTTCTTC; CDR3 protein: CSAREGPHSYNEQFF
D gene: TRBD1; CDR3 length: 15; J gene: TRBJ2-7; clone size: NA; V gene: TRBV5-6; CDR3 DNA: TGTGCCAGCAGCTTGCAGGGACAGGGTTCGAGGGAGCAGTACTTC; CDR3 protein: CASSLQGQGSREQYF
D gene: TRBD2; CDR3 length: 18; J gene: TRBJ2-3; clone size: many; V gene: TRBV6-2/TRBV6-3; CDR3 DNA: TGTGCCAGCAGTTCTGAGCGGGAGAGTCGGAGGGTCACAGATACGCAGTATTTT; CDR3 protein: CASSSERESRRVTDTQYF
D gene: TRBD2; CDR3 length: 16; J gene: TRBJ2-7; clone size: once; V gene: TRBV11-2; CDR3 DNA: TGTGCCAGCAGCTTAGATAAGCTAGCGGGGGACTACGAGCAGTACTTC; CDR3 protein: CASSLDKLAGDYEQYF
D gene: TRBD1; CDR3 length: 13; J gene: TRBJ2-7; clone size: NA; V gene: TRBV6-5; CDR3 DNA: TGTGCCAGCATCCGGGACAGGGCCTACGAGCAGTACTTC; CDR3 protein: CASIRDRAYEQYF
D gene: TRBD1; CDR3 length: 15; J gene: TRBJ2-1; clone size: many; V gene: TRBV19; CDR3 DNA: TGTGCCAGTAGTATAAATTCGGACAGGTACAATGAGCAGTTCTTC; CDR3 protein: CASSINSDRYNEQFF
D gene: TRBD2; CDR3 length: 14; J gene: TRBJ2-7; clone size: once; V gene: TRBV7-2; CDR3 DNA: TGTGCCAGCAGTTCTTCTAGCGGGGGCTACGAGCAGTACTTC; CDR3 protein: CASSSSSGGYEQYF
D gene: TRBD1; CDR3 length: 17; J gene: TRBJ1-6; clone size: medium-sized; V gene: TRBV6-5; CDR3 DNA: TGTGCCAGCAGGAAGGGACAGGGGGGGTCCAATAATTCACCCCTCCACTTT; CDR3 protein: CASRKGQGGSNNSPLHF
D gene: NA; CDR3 length: 16; J gene: TRBJ2-7; clone size: many; V gene: TRBV28; CDR3 DNA: TGTGCCAGCAGGAGGGTTTTGGACTACGGTTCCTACGAGCAGTACTTC; CDR3 protein: CASRRVLDYGSYEQYF
D gene: NA; CDR3 length: 14; J gene: TRBJ2-7; clone size: NA; V gene: TRBV5-1; CDR3 DNA: TGCGCCAGCAGCTTGGGAGACACCTCCTACGAGCAGTACTTC; CDR3 protein: CASSLGDTSYEQYF
D gene: NA; CDR3 length: 11; J gene: TRBJ2-7; clone size: NA; V gene: TRBV14; CDR3 DNA: TGTGCCAGCGGGGGCTCCTACGAGCAGTACTTC; CDR3 protein: CASGGSYEQYF
D gene: NA; CDR3 length: 13; J gene: TRBJ1-2; clone size: few; V gene: TRBV20-1; CDR3 DNA: TGCAGTGCTGCAGACAAGATTGGGTATGGCTACACCTTC; CDR3 protein: CSAADKIGYGYTF
D gene: NA; CDR3 length: 14; J gene: TRBJ1-1; clone size: many; V gene: TRBV3-1; CDR3 DNA: TGTGCCAGCAGCCATGCGGGGGGGAACACTGAAGCTTTCTTT; CDR3 protein: CASSHAGGNTEAFF